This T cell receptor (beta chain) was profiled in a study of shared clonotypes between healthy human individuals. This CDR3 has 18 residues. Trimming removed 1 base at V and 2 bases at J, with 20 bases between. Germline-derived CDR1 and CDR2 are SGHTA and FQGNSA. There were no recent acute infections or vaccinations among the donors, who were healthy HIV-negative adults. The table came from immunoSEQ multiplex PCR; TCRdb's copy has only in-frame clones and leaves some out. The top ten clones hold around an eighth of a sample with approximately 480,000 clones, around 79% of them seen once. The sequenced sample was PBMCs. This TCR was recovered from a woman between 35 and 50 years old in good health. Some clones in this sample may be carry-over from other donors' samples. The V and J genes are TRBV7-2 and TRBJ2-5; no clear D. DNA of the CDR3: TGTGCCAGCAGCTTAGGAAAAGGGTATTGGTTGGGGCAAGAGACCCAGTACTTC. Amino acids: CASSLGKGYWLGQETQYF.